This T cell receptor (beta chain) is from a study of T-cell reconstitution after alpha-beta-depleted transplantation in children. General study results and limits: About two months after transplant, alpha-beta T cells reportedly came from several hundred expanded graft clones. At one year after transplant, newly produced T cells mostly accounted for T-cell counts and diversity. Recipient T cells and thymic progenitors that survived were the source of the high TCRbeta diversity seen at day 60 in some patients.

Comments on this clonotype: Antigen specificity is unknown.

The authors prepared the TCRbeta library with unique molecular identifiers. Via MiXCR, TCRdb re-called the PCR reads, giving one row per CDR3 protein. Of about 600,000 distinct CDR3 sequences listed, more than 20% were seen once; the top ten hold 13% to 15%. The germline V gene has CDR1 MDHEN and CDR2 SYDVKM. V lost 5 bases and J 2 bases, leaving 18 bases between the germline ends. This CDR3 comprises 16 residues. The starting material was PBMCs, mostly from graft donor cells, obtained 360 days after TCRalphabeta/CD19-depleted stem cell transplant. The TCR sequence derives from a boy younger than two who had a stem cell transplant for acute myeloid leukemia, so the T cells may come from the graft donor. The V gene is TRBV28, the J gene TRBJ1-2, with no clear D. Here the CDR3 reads CASSPWRAAPNYGYTF. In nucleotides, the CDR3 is TGTGCCAGCAGTCCGTGGAGGGCAGCCCCCAACTATGGCTACACCTTC.